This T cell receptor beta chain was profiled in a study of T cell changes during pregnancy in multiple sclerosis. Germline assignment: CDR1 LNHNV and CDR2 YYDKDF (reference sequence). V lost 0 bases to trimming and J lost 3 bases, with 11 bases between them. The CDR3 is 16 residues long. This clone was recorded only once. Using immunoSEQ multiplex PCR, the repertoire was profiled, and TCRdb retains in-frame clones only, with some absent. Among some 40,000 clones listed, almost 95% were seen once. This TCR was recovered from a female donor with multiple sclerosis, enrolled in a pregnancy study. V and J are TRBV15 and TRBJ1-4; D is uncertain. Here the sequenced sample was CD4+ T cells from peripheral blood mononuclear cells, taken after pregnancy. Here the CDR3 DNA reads TGTGCCACCAGCAGAGAGGGGAGGGCGGCTAATGAAAAACTGTTTTTT. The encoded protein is CATSREGRAANEKLFF.